This T cell receptor beta chain originates from a study of T cell repertoires in cytomegalovirus infection. Study background: HLA-B-restricted CMV epitopes that are well studied were used alongside recently identified HLA-C-restricted ones. Through public TCR beta signatures, both CMV infection and matching HLA type were indicated.

The CDR3 length is 13 residues. CDR1 is SGHVT and CDR2 is SQSDAQ in the germline V gene. The V end was cut by 3 bases, the J end by 10 bases, with 15 bases between. In its sample, this clonotype was seen many times. Its cognate antigen is unknown. Study-wide results and limits: HLA-C-restricted CMV clonotypes gave the most frequent clonotype in two of eight donors. There were carriers of CMV plus the relevant HLA, and cumulative public TCR beta family frequency identified them.

TCRdb used MiXCR to reprocess the reads, holding one entry per CDR3 protein. Here the sample spans 830,000 or so distinct CDR3 sequences, about 30% being singletons. Sequenced here: cultured CD8+ T cells from PBMCs, sampled from culture after CMV antigen stimulation. The receptor was isolated from a human donor in good health (CMV status not recorded). Some clones in this sample may be carry-over from other donors' samples. This chain links TRBV7-4 with TRBJ1-1; D is perhaps TRBD1 (6 bases). This CDR3 reads CASSFKKGEGAFF. CDR3 bases: TGTGCCAGCAGCTTTAAGAAGGGGGAAGGAGCTTTCTTT.